This TCR beta chain was recovered during a study of cytomegalovirus exposure and HLA in healthy donors. It was with 60 Vbeta and 13 Jbeta primers that the PCR ran. Assay: immunoSEQ multiplex PCR; the TCRdb copy retains only in-frame clones and omits some. Here the sample spans 150,000 to 200,000 clones, approximately 80% being singletons. After removal of 2 bases from V and 3 bases from J, the junction contained 3 bases not matched to a gene. CDR3 length: 14 amino acids. The germline gives CDR1 SQVTM, CDR2 ANQGSEA. General study findings and limits: An analysis that came later showed most CMV-associated TCR beta chains appearing HLA-restricted.

Of note for this clone: Its antigen is still unknown.

Sequenced sample: PBMCs. V usage is TRBV29-1 and J usage is TRBJ2-3, with 9 bases identical to TRBD2. This clonotype was sampled from a man aged 25-45 years in good health and CMV-seropositive. The CDR3 DNA reads as TGCAGCGTTGAAAGCGGGGGGAGGACAGATACGCAGTATTTT. Protein sequence: CSVESGGRTDTQYF.